The next 23 T cell receptor beta chains were all read from a single sample in a study of T-cell reconstitution after alpha-beta-depleted transplantation in children. This sample's TCRbeta library carried unique molecular identifier barcodes. MiXCR was run by TCRdb on the PCR reads, yielding one entry per CDR3 protein. The sample has 85,000 to 120,000 distinct CDR3 sequences; 4.5% to 7.5% are singletons. This specimen consisted of PBMCs, mostly from graft donor cells, obtained 60 days after TCRalphabeta/CD19-depleted stem cell transplant. These receptors were obtained from a female patient aged 2-10 years who had a stem cell transplant for Fanconi anemia, so the T cells may come from the graft donor.

In the case of this clonotype: A much larger clone differs by one base, so this may be a read error. The chain has TRBV3-1 and TRBJ2-3, with TRBD2 matching 14 bases. The CDR3 has 18 amino acids. Germline loops: CDR1 LGHDT, CDR2 YNNKEL (reference sequence). With V trimmed by 8 bases and J by 1 base, 11 bases remained unmatched. CDR3 DNA: TGTGCCAGCTGTTTAGGCGGACTAGCGGGAGGCGGCACAGATACGCAGTATTTT. Its protein product is CASCLGGLAGGGTDTQYF.

The chain couples TRBV3-1 to TRBJ1-1; 10 bases fit TRBD1. The V and J ends lost 2 bases and 6 bases, in that order; junction bases with no gene match: 6. CDR1 LGHDT and CDR2 YNNKEL come from the germline V gene (reference sequence). The CDR3 covers 15 residues. CDR3 residues: CASSQYDRGPAEAFF. The CDR3 DNA follows: TGTGCCAGCAGCCAATACGACAGGGGGCCCGCTGAAGCTTTCTTT.

The rearrangement links TRBV7-2 to TRBJ2-2; D remains unclear. Germline V gene lookup returns CDR1 SGHTA and CDR2 FQGNSA. The V and J ends lost 2 bases and 8 bases respectively, with 21 bases between them. The CDR3 loop spans 17 amino acids. Here the CDR3 DNA reads TGTGCCAGCAGCTTACACCTATCCTTGAATATAGGGGGGGAGCTGTTTTTT. Residues: CASSLHLSLNIGGELFF.

This clonotype has ten or more counts. The chain uses TRBV7-6 and TRBJ2-2, with 8 bases aligning to TRBD2. Germline V gene sequence: CDR1 SGHVS, CDR2 FNYEAQ. This CDR3 comprises 17 residues. J lost 0 bases, V lost 1 base, and 4 bases had no gene match. CDR3 DNA: TGTGCCAGCAGCTTAGGTTTAGCGGGGCCGAACACCGGGGAGCTGTTTTTT. It is translated as CASSLGLAGPNTGELFF.

This clonotype was seen many times. The gene calls are TRBV2 and TRBJ2-1; TRBD1 is a possible D gene (6 bases). Germline assignment: CDR1 SNHLY and CDR2 FYNNEI. V was shortened by 11 bases and J by 8 bases, with 16 bases between the two germline ends. The CDR3 runs to 12 residues. CDR3 amino acids: CAGQDSLHEQFF. CDR3 nucleotides: TGTGCCGGCCAGGACAGCCTCCATGAGCAGTTCTTC.

This clonotype has a count of ten or more. V is TRBV12-3 or TRBV12-4 and J is TRBJ1-3, with D maybe TRBD1 (5 bases). Between the trimmed V and J ends, which lost 6 bases and 0 bases, there was a span of 18 bases. The CDR3 totals 17 residues. CDR3 DNA sequence: TGTGCCAGCAGCTCCGACTGGGACCGAAGCTCTGGAAACACCATATATTTT. This codes for CASSSDWDRSSGNTIYF.

This clonotype has a count of ten or more. J is TRBJ2-2 and V is TRBV7-2; a possible D gene is TRBD1 (6 bases). The V end lost 5 bases, the J end lost 6 bases, and 19 bases lay between the germline ends. The germline V gene has CDR1 SGHTA and CDR2 FQGNSA. This CDR3 spans 16 amino acids. CDR3 in amino acids: CASSPLGGKRAGELFF. The CDR3 nucleotides read TGTGCCAGCAGCCCCTTAGGGGGAAAAAGGGCCGGGGAGCTGTTTTTT.

Note on this clonotype: A read error may be the cause here, since a much bigger clone is one base away. This CDR3 is CASGVVGGDTVRNTEAFF. CDR3 DNA: TGTGCCAGCGGCGTAGTAGGAGGGGACACCGTGCGGAACACTGAAGCTTTCTTT. V gene TRBV9 combines with J gene TRBJ1-1; TRBD1 is a possible D gene (6 bases). The germline CDR1 and CDR2 sequences are SGDLS and YYNGEE. This CDR3 spans 18 amino acids.

This clonotype came up many times. The chain carries TRBV24-1 and TRBJ2-1, with TRBD2 matching over 8 bases. From germline, CDR1 is KGHDR and CDR2 SFDVKD. This CDR3 is 14 amino acids long. V was clipped by 0 bases and J by 9 bases; unmatched bases: 3. The CDR3, as DNA: TGTGCCACCAGTGATTTGGGACTAGCTTTTGAGCAGTTCTTC. Translated, it gives CATSDLGLAFEQFF.

This clonotype appeared many times. The chain joins TRBV10-3 to TRBJ1-4; D gene ambiguous. The CDR3 totals 13 residues. CDR1 is ENHRY and CDR2 is SYGVKD in the germline V gene. V was cut by 10 bases and J by 2 bases, with 11 bases left in between. Written as DNA, the CDR3 is TGTGCCACGCGGGCGGTTACTAATGAAAAACTGTTTTTT. Encoded protein: CATRAVTNEKLFF.

This clonotype came up a few times. The rearrangement joins TRBV7-2 to TRBJ2-1; 12 nucleotides line up with TRBD2. J was trimmed by 4 bases and V by 6 bases; bases with no gene match: 25. The CDR3 is made up of 22 amino acids. Germline V CDR1 and CDR2: SGHTA, FQGNSA. CDR3 sequence: CASRPGTGSRLAGVRDYNEQFF. The CDR3 DNA reads as TGTGCCAGCAGACCCGGGACAGGGAGCCGACTAGCGGGAGTCAGGGATTACAATGAGCAGTTCTTC.

J is TRBJ2-2 and V is TRBV19; the D gene is possibly TRBD1 (5 bases). Trimming removed 9 bases at V and 1 base at J, with 15 bases between. The CDR3 extends over 15 amino acids. Germline V lookup: CDR1 LNHDA, CDR2 SQIVND (reference sequence). CDR3 bases: TGTGCCAGCTCACTCAGGGTAGTGAACACCGGGGAGCTGTTTTTT. Encoded protein: CASSLRVVNTGELFF.

The chain carries TRBV30 and TRBJ2-5; TRBD2 matches at 8 bases. Germline CDR1 GTSNPN, CDR2 SVGIG (reference sequence). The CDR3 is made up of 14 amino acids. V was pared by 3 bases and J by 3 bases, with 6 bases of the junction left unmatched. CDR3 nucleotides: TGTGCCTGGAGATCTCTAGCGGGTAAAGAGACCCAGTACTTC. Amino acids: CAWRSLAGKETQYF.

The table lists this clonotype with a few counts. The V call is TRBV5-1, the J call TRBJ1-5; possibly TRBD1 for D (5 bases). CDR3 length: 14 residues. V lost 0 bases to trimming and J lost 7 bases, with 11 bases between them. CDR1 is SGHRS, CDR2 YFSETQ, per germline. The CDR3 region has the DNA TGCGCCAGCAGCTTGGCGGGGGAAGGGCAGCCCCAGCATTTT. It is translated as CASSLAGEGQPQHF.

The CDR3 coding sequence is TGTGCCAGCAGCCGGGACAGGGATGATCAGCCCCAGCATTTT. It translates to CASSRDRDDQPQHF. The chain employs TRBV27 and TRBJ1-5; TRBD1 aligns across 9 bases. The ends lost 6 bases at V and 5 bases at J; junction bases unmatched: 5. The germline gives CDR1 MNHEY, CDR2 SMNVEV (reference sequence). CDR3 size: 14 residues.

This clonotype was observed a handful of times. CDR3 nucleotide sequence: TGTGCCAGCAGCTTAACGAAGCTAGCGGGGGGGAACTCCTACAATGAGCAGTTCTTC. Translation: CASSLTKLAGGNSYNEQFF. The chain employs TRBV7-3 and TRBJ2-1, with TRBD2 identical over 12 bases. Germline trimming cut 0 bases from V and 0 bases from J; bases unmatched to any gene: 6. The CDR3 is made up of 19 amino acids. Germline CDR1 and CDR2: SGHTA and FQGTGA.

This clonotype was seen many times. The V gene is TRBV9, the J gene TRBJ2-1; 8 positions match TRBD1. The V gene end was trimmed by 3 bases and the J gene end by 0 bases; junction bases not matched to a gene: 8. Germline lookup yields CDR1 SGDLS and CDR2 YYNGEE. The CDR3 has 17 residues. The CDR3 loop reads CASSGPGQETSYNEQFF. Here the CDR3 DNA reads TGTGCCAGCAGCGGACCGGGACAGGAGACCTCCTACAATGAGCAGTTCTTC.

This clonotype appeared many times. The chain joins TRBV27 to TRBJ2-3, with TRBD1 as a possible D gene (6 bases). In germline, CDR1 is MNHEY, CDR2 SMNVEV (reference sequence). The CDR3 sequence is 16 residues long. V was cut by 3 bases and J by 5 bases, with 18 bases left in between. The CDR3 nucleotides read TGTGCCAGCAGTTTTTTTACAGGGCGAAGGGGAGATACGCAGTATTTT. Its translation: CASSFFTGRRGDTQYF.

The V and J genes are TRBV5-1 and TRBJ1-1, with 7 nucleotides matching TRBD1. The CDR3 runs 16 residues. In germline, CDR1 is SGHRS, CDR2 YFSETQ. V dropped 4 bases and J dropped 6; count of bases not matched to a gene: 15. CDR3: CASSMVWTGGWAEAFF. CDR3 in DNA: TGCGCCAGCAGCATGGTATGGACAGGAGGGTGGGCTGAAGCTTTCTTT.

This clonotype was seen at least ten times. The chain carries TRBV6-1 and TRBJ2-2; TRBD2 aligns across 11 bases. The V gene's germline CDR1 is MNHNS and CDR2 SASEGT. Trimming took 5 bases from V and 4 from J; bases not matched to a gene: 15. This CDR3 contains 19 residues. CDR3 coding DNA: TGTGCCAGCAGTCCGATTAATTTACTAGCGGGGGCCCTCACCGGGGAGCTGTTTTTT. Protein product: CASSPINLLAGALTGELFF.

This clonotype was counted ten times or more. The chain recombines TRBV5-1 with TRBJ1-6; weak D call: TRBD1 (6 bases). The CDR3 has 15 amino acids. The germline CDR1 and CDR2 sequences are SGHRS and YFSETQ. Trimming left V 0 bases short and J 5 bases short, with 9 bases between. The CDR3 here is CASSLGAGDNSPLHF. The CDR3, as DNA: TGCGCCAGCAGCTTGGGGGCAGGGGATAATTCACCCCTCCACTTT.

There are many counts of this clonotype. This rearrangement joins TRBV20-1 to TRBJ2-3; D perhaps matches TRBD2 (6 bases). The CDR3 length is 15 residues. Per the germline V gene, CDR1 is DFQATT and CDR2 is SNEGSKA (reference sequence). Trimming took 4 bases from V and 1 from J, leaving 15 bases between them. CDR3 coding DNA: TGCAGTGCTATGCGGCTAGCGATACGCACAGATACGCAGTATTTT. This sequence encodes CSAMRLAIRTDTQYF.

Comments on this clonotype: A read error may explain this, as a much larger clone is one base away. The chain has TRBV7-9 and TRBJ2-1, with TRBD1 matching 9 bases. The CDR3 covers 17 residues. CDR1 SEHNR and CDR2 FQNEAQ come from the germline V gene (reference sequence). Here the CDR3 reads CASSLGRQGVSYNQQFF. Here the CDR3 DNA reads TGTGCCAGCAGCTTAGGACGACAGGGGGTTTCATACAATCAGCAGTTCTTC.